A selection of T cell receptor beta chains follows, all from one sample in a study of blood T cell repertoires in COVID-19. Produced via immunoSEQ multiplex PCR; TCRdb's table is partial and in-frame only. The repertoire has 150,000 to 200,000 clones, 92% of them found once; the top ten carry about 4.8%. Sequences were obtained from peripheral blood. These TCRs come from a man aged 25-45 years with COVID-19, enrolled during active disease. CDR3s include the opening cysteine and the closing phenylalanine or tryptophan. Where a row states a size, it is once, few, many or the class of an expanded clone; other rows omit it.

>TRBV19|.|14
CASRDSLPTDTQYF
>TRBV4-1|once|17
CASSQEGGRGSNQPQHF
>TRBV18|.|13
CASSPDRERGYTF
>TRBV5-6|.|14
CASSSTDSFYGYTF
>TRBV3-1/TRBV3-2|.|14
CASSGGQANQPQHF
>TRBV5-1|.|13
CASSLEGGLGYTF
>TRBV5-1|.|15
CASSSRLFSYNEQFF
>TRBV19|.|13
CASSKDRATEAFF
>TRBV27|once|15
CASRDRASTNEKLFF
>TRBV28|.|17
CASRPPASGGIRREQYF
>TRBV29-1|few|14
CSVSDMDRDYGYTF
>TRBV4-1|.|16
CASSQKNDRLNTEAFF
>TRBV14|.|12
CASSWSGTEAFF
>TRBV29-1|.|17
CSVRRRGNGRTPDTQYF
>TRBV3-1/TRBV3-2|.|15
CASSKPGQGRHGYTF
>TRBV29-1|.|13
CSAADRSHYGYTF
>TRBV4-1|few|16
CASSQKQDSILEPQHF
>TRBV11-2|.|15
CASTLTSGLYGEQYF
>TRBV27|.|13
CASSYGKTYEQYF
>TRBV19|.|15
CASILWGGVNTEAFF
>TRBV19|.|16
CASSIGLAGVLDTQYF
>TRBV5-1|.|16
CASSLGASGSSDTQYF
>TRBV11-3|.|14
CASSLDGGGNEQFF
>TRBV6-5|once|14
CASKGTGLHEKLFF
>TRBV19|.|17
CASSMFASGESVDTQYF
>TRBV7-9|.|14
CASSLDRPRGEQFF
>TRBV27|.|19
CASSHSAASGAPNTGELFF
>TRBV15|.|14
CATSRGDNNSPLHF
>TRBV5-1|.|15
CASSFLDRNNSPLHF
>TRBV5-6|.|15
CASSLAGGQDYGYTF
>TRBV5-1|.|16
CASSSGLAGASDTQYF
>TRBV28|.|18
CASSLSPLKRESFYEQYF
>TRBV5-1|.|14
CASSLRAGQGEQYF
>TRBV19|.|17
CASQLEGTGGSLGGYTF
>TRBV6-2/TRBV6-3|.|19
CASSYSGPSSGSGPYEQYF
>TRBV7-9|.|13
CASSLGLNSPLHF
>TRBV7-2|.|14
CASSPRTGDYGYTF
>TRBV6-1|.|12
CASSDRDYGYTF
>TRBV5-5|.|15
CASSVAGTVNYGYTF
>TRBV24-1|once|16
CATSGSGPSNTGELFF
>TRBV5-1|.|16
CASSLPSGTANYGYTF
>TRBV6-5|.|15
CASSYSKDRPNVLTF
>TRBV5-4|once|14
CASSPGQGYYEQYF
>TRBV7-2|.|17
CASSPGQGMGAREKLFF
>TRBV6-6|once|14
CASSYWGLADEQYF
>TRBV25-1|.|17
CASSLAGQSLGGEKLFF
>TRBV4-1|once|15
CASSQPVTYNSPLHF
>TRBV19|.|13
CASSGTGVNGVHF
>TRBV4-1|.|17
CASSPTGTSGGAIEQFF
>TRBV28|.|15
CASSPPGSLNEKLFF
>TRBV12-3/TRBV12-4|.|13
CASSLIQNTEAFF
>TRBV7-3|.|13
CASSPRPGGTQYF
>TRBV30|.|14
CAWSRQQGDQPQHF
>TRBV20-1|.|15
CSASGGTSGGIGQYF
>TRBV25-1|.|12
CASRDKTYGYTF
>TRBV6-5|.|14
CASSYSRTGLGYTF
>TRBV6-5|.|15
CASSIQGQSTDTQYF
>TRBV4-2|.|14
CASSQGRTGTEAFF
>TRBV11-2|.|15
CASSAYRGSTYEQYF